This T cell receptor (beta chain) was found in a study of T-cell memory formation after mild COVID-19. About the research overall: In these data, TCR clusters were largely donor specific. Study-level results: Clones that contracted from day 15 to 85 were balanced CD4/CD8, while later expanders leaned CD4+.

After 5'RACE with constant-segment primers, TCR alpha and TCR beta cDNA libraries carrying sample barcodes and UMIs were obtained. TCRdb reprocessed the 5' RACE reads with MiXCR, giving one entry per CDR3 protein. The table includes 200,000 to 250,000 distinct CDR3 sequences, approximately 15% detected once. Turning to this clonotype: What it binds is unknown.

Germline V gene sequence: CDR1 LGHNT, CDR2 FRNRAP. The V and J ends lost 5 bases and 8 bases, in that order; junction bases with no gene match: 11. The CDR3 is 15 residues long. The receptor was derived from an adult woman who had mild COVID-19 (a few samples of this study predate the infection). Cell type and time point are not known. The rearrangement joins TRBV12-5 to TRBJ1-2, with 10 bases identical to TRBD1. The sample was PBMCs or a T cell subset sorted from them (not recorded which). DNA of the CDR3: TGTGCTAGTGGTCCCGATGGGACAGGGGTCGGGGGCTACACCTTC. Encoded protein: CASGPDGTGVGGYTF.